These 26 T cell receptor beta chains share one sample of origin, sequenced in a study of blood T cells in healthy people across ages. It was with a sample-barcoded 5' primer and a J-beta primer mix that a second PCR of roughly 7 to 12 cycles was run. From the 5' RACE reads, TCRdb called clonotypes with MiXCR, one entry per CDR3 protein. The data show 1.4 million or so distinct CDR3 sequences, about 42% seen once. The sample comprised blood. These receptors all come from a woman aged 18-29 years in good health.

To note about this clonotype: A junction end diverges from the germline sequence, so it may reflect a read error. The V and J genes are TRBV10-3 and TRBJ1-2; D unclear. The V gene's germline CDR1 is ENHRY and CDR2 SYGVKD. The CDR3 is 15 residues long. The CDR3 coding sequence is TGTGCCATCAGTGAGTCGGCTGGGGAAGGTTATGGCTGCACCTTC. Translated, it gives CAISESAGEGYGCTF.

Many counts were recorded for this clonotype. The genes are TRBV7-2 and TRBJ2-1, with D perhaps matching TRBD2 (6 bases). The V end lost 5 bases, the J end lost 0 bases, and 17 bases lay between the germline ends. There are 17 residues in the CDR3. Germline-derived CDR1 and CDR2 are SGHTA and FQGNSA. Here the CDR3 reads CASSARDWLSSYNEQFF. As DNA, the CDR3 is TGTGCCAGCAGCGCAAGGGACTGGTTAAGCTCCTACAATGAGCAGTTCTTC.

This clonotype was found many times. This rearrangement joins TRBV7-3 to TRBJ2-5, with 8 bases matching TRBD2. Germline V gene sequence: CDR1 SGHTA, CDR2 FQGTGA. The CDR3 sequence is 14 residues long. Losses at the gene ends were 3 bases for V and 11 bases for J; bases not matched to a gene: 11. The CDR3 DNA reads as TGTGCCAGCAGCTTGACTAGCGCGTCCAATGAGCAGTACTTC. Encoded protein: CASSLTSASNEQYF.

V usage is TRBV18 and J usage is TRBJ1-5, with unresolved D. Per the germline V gene, CDR1 is KGHSH and CDR2 is LQKENI. Trimming removed 0 bases from V and 0 bases from J, with 9 bases in between. CDR3 length: 16 residues. CDR3 in DNA: TGTGCCAGCTCACCACCCCAGCCAAATAGCAATCAGCCCCAGCATTTT. The encoded protein is CASSPPQPNSNQPQHF.

This chain joins TRBV5-6 and TRBJ2-1, with TRBD1 identical over 10 bases. After removal of 3 bases from V and 5 bases from J, the junction contained 8 bases not matched to a gene. Germline CDR1 reads SGHDT; CDR2 reads YYEEEE. This CDR3 has 16 residues. The CDR3: CASSSRPGQGNNEQFF. In DNA, the CDR3 is TGTGCCAGCAGCTCCCGTCCGGGACAGGGGAACAATGAGCAGTTCTTC.

The chain carries TRBV6-2 or TRBV6-3 and TRBJ1-5, with no clear D. Trimming left V 2 bases short and J 5 bases short, with 13 bases between. CDR1 is MNHEY and CDR2 is SVGEGT in the germline V gene. The CDR3 is made up of 15 amino acids. CDR3 protein: CASSYAPGWYQPQHF. CDR3 nucleotides: TGTGCCAGCAGTTACGCTCCGGGGTGGTATCAGCCCCAGCATTTT.

This clonotype has more than one count but fewer than ten. The V call is TRBV9, the J call TRBJ2-1; D possibly corresponds to TRBD2 (6 bases). Germline CDR1 reads SGDLS; CDR2 reads YYNGEE. Trimming pared 2 bases from V and 7 bases from J, leaving 13 bases between. The CDR3 spans 14 residues. The CDR3 DNA reads TGTGCCAGCAGCGTCACAGGACTAACAAATGAGCAGTTCTTC. As protein: CASSVTGLTNEQFF.

The chain employs TRBV5-1 and TRBJ2-2, with D unclear. Trimming shortened V by 0 bases and J by 5 bases, and 11 bases separated the two germline ends. CDR3 length equals 15 residues. Germline assignment: CDR1 SGHRS and CDR2 YFSETQ. The CDR3 here is CASSLGVAGTGELFF. The CDR3 DNA sequence: TGCGCCAGCAGCTTGGGAGTAGCTGGGACCGGGGAGCTGTTTTTT.

The V gene is TRBV3-1, the J gene TRBJ2-7; D perhaps matches TRBD2 (6 bases). Per germline, CDR1 LGHDT and CDR2 YNNKEL (reference sequence). The ends were cut back, 3 bases at V and 7 bases at J, with 22 bases in the middle. This CDR3 is 16 amino acids long. As DNA, the CDR3 is TGTGCCAGCAGCCACGGACGGGAGTACTCCTACAATGAGCAGTACTTC. Amino acid sequence: CASSHGREYSYNEQYF.

In this sample, this clonotype turned up a few times. The chain carries TRBV7-3 and TRBJ2-5; maybe TRBD1 (6 bases). V lost 5 bases and J lost 11, with 18 bases in between. Germline loops: CDR1 SGHTA, CDR2 FQGTGA. This CDR3 region has 13 residues. CDR3 DNA: TGTGCCAGCAGCCCACAGGGCAGCAATGAGCAGTACTTC. Its protein is CASSPQGSNEQYF.

The chain uses TRBV6-2 or TRBV6-3 and TRBJ2-7; the D gene is possibly TRBD1 (6 bases). The CDR3 consists of 16 residues. Trimming cost V 0 bases and J 3 bases, with 15 bases left between them. The germline V gene has CDR1 MNHEY and CDR2 SVGEGT. CDR3 region: CASSYSRQGMRYEQYF. The CDR3 DNA reads as TGTGCCAGCAGTTACTCGAGGCAGGGGATGCGCTACGAGCAGTACTTC.

As regards this clonotype: A read error may be the cause here, since a much bigger clone is one base away. The rearrangement uses TRBV15 and TRBJ1-4; D gene uncertain. This CDR3 region has 13 residues. Germline lookup yields CDR1 LNHNV and CDR2 YYDKDF (reference sequence). Written as DNA, the CDR3 is TGTGCCGCCAGCAGAGCGGGCGGTAAAAAACTGTTTTTT. It yields the protein CAASRAGGKKLFF.

This clonotype was seen only a few times. The chain employs TRBV2 and TRBJ2-1; 7 nucleotides agree with TRBD2. This CDR3 spans 15 amino acids. J lost 9 bases, V lost 0 bases, and 8 bases had no gene match. CDR1 is SNHLY and CDR2 is FYNNEI in the germline V gene. Here the CDR3 DNA reads TGTGCCAGCAGTGAAGCGGGGGGGATCGCGGCTGAGCAGTTCTTC. It specifies CASSEAGGIAAEQFF.

The chain recombines TRBV5-1 with TRBJ2-5; D is perhaps TRBD2 (5 bases). Germline lookup yields CDR1 SGHRS and CDR2 YFSETQ. There are 15 residues in the CDR3. Between the trimmed V and J ends, which lost 4 bases and 1 base, there was a span of 14 bases. DNA for the CDR3: TGCGCCAGCAGCATCACTGCCGGACTCCAAGAGACCCAGTACTTC. Residues: CASSITAGLQETQYF.

J is TRBJ2-7 and V is TRBV10-3; TRBD2 might be the D (5 bases). This CDR3 region has 14 residues. The germline V gene has CDR1 ENHRY and CDR2 SYGVKD. The V end lost 11 bases, the J end lost 0 bases, and 17 bases lay between the germline ends. Written as DNA, the CDR3 is TGTGCCGTCTCGCGGGCTTCATTCTCCTACGAGCAGTACTTC. Its protein is CAVSRASFSYEQYF.

The chain combines TRBV29-1 with TRBJ2-3; possibly TRBD2 for D (5 bases). Germline V CDR1 and CDR2: SQVTM, ANQGSEA. Trimming took off 6 bases at V and 0 bases at J, with 13 bases between the two ends. The CDR3 spans 14 residues. CDR3: CSVARGTSTDTQYF. The DNA for the CDR3 is TGCAGCGTGGCTCGGGGAACTAGCACAGATACGCAGTATTTT.

The CDR3 spells CATSGGQAPYGYTF. The CDR3 coding sequence is TGTGCCACCAGTGGGGGACAGGCGCCCTATGGCTACACCTTC. The chain is built from TRBV24-1 and TRBJ1-2; TRBD1 agrees at 8 bases. This CDR3 region has 14 residues. V was clipped by 5 bases and J by 4 bases; unmatched bases: 5. Germline loops: CDR1 KGHDR, CDR2 SFDVKD.

V gene TRBV21-1 combines with J gene TRBJ1-2. TRBV21-1 is a recognized pseudogene. This CDR3 has 14 residues. The CDR3 DNA reads TGTGCCAGCAGCCCGCGGACAGCGGACTATGGCTACACCTTC. Amino acids: CASSPRTADYGYTF.

The CDR3 sequence is CASSQEGDPYNEQYF. In DNA form, the CDR3 reads TGTGCCAGCAGCCAAGAGGGGGACCCCTACAATGAGCAGTACTTC. The chain carries TRBV4-2 and TRBJ2-7; either TRBD1 or TRBD2 may supply D (5 bases each). The CDR3 spans 15 residues. Per the germline V gene, CDR1 is LGHNA and CDR2 is YNFKEQ. V was pared by 0 bases and J by 7 bases, with 16 bases between.

The chain employs TRBV5-6 and TRBJ1-1; TRBD1 matches 7 bases. The germline V gene encodes CDR1 SGHDT and CDR2 YYEEEE. V shed 4 bases and J 1 base; nucleotides not matched to a gene: 10. The CDR3 spans 16 residues. The CDR3, as DNA: TGTGCCAGCAGCCCTCAGCTTCGACAGGGGAACACTGAAGCTTTCTTT. Protein product: CASSPQLRQGNTEAFF.

This clonotype came up a few times. The junction does not match germline at one end; this may be a read error. This sequence joins TRBV9 and TRBJ2-5; tentative D call: TRBD1 (6 bases). Germline CDR1 is SGDLS and CDR2 is YYNGEE. This CDR3 comprises 14 residues. The CDR3 nucleotides read TGTGACAGCAGCTTCCGGACAGCCGAAGAGACCCAGTACTTC. It translates to CDSSFRTAEETQYF.

In DNA, the CDR3 is TGTGCCAGCAGCGTAGGGGGACTCGCGACCCAGCATTTT. It is translated as CASSVGGLATQHF. The V and J genes are TRBV7-9 and TRBJ1-5; weak D call: TRBD1 (6 bases). Deletions cut 5 bases from V and 11 bases from J, with 16 bases between. The CDR3 contains 13 residues. Germline CDR1 SEHNR, CDR2 FQNEAQ (reference sequence).

The chain combines TRBV28 with TRBJ2-7; 7 bases match TRBD1. V gave up 3 bases and J gave up 5 bases; unmatched junction bases: 7. Looked up from germline, CDR1 is MDHEN and CDR2 is SYDVKM. The CDR3 sequence is 14 residues long. CDR3 loop: CASSLEQGYDEQYF. CDR3 nucleotides: TGTGCCAGCAGTTTGGAACAGGGGTACGACGAGCAGTACTTC. Drawing the rest from reference TRBV28 and TRBJ2-7, the complete variable domain is DVKVTQSSRYLVKRTGEKVFLECVQDMDHENMFWYRQDPGLGLRLIYFSYDVKMKEKGDIPEGYSVSREKKERFSLILESASTNQTSMYLCASSLEQGYDEQYFGPGTRLTVT.

The genes are TRBV20-1 and TRBJ2-1, with D perhaps assigned TRBD1 or TRBD2 (5 bases each). The CDR3 runs 19 residues. CDR1 DFQATT and CDR2 SNEGSKA come from the germline V gene (reference sequence). V was trimmed by 0 bases and J by 3 bases, leaving 24 bases between them. The CDR3: CSARDSPPSTGRIYNEQFF. The CDR3 DNA follows: TGCAGTGCTAGAGATTCGCCCCCCAGCACGGGGCGAATCTACAATGAGCAGTTCTTC.

This rearrangement joins TRBV7-4 to TRBJ2-7, with unresolved D. V lost 4 bases to trimming and J lost 2 bases, with 12 bases between them. The CDR3 spans 14 residues. The germline V gene encodes CDR1 SGHVT and CDR2 SQSDAQ. The CDR3 here is CASSSNKSTYEQYF. The CDR3 bases are TGTGCCAGCAGCTCCAATAAGTCCACCTACGAGCAGTACTTC.

This clonotype was counted only a few times. J is TRBJ1-1 and V is TRBV12-3 or TRBV12-4; possible D gene TRBD1, 5 bases. CDR3 length equals 14 residues. Deletions cut 1 base from V and 3 bases from J, with 9 bases between. CDR3: CASSLEGVHTEAFF. The CDR3 DNA is TGTGCCAGCAGTTTAGAAGGGGTACACACTGAAGCTTTCTTT.